Listed here are 23 T cell receptor beta chains from one sample, sequenced in a study of human T cells and chemical hapten exposure. Specified time point: pre-sensitization, week 0. Treatment: therapeutic diphenylcyclopropenone sensitization with weekly scalp DPC. TCRdb processed the RACE reads anew with MiXCR; each CDR3 protein has one entry. This table has under 200,000 distinct CDR3 sequences, about 31% appearing once. The source was whole blood, collected in connection with sensitization to the hapten diphenylcyclopropenone (DPC). The receptors come from a woman younger than 45 with alopecia areata. Some clones in this sample may be carry-over from other donors' samples.

This clonotype was recorded a few times. The rearrangement uses TRBV4-1 and TRBJ2-3; 10 bases fit TRBD2. Germline CDR1 MGHRA, CDR2 YSYEKL. This CDR3 is 17 amino acids long. The ends lost 0 bases at V and 2 bases at J; junction bases unmatched: 5. CDR3: CASSQESAGGVTDTQYF. The CDR3 nucleotides are TGCGCCAGCAGCCAAGAGTCAGCGGGAGGGGTCACAGATACGCAGTATTTT.

This rearrangement joins TRBV11-2 to TRBJ2-1, with no clear D. Trimming removed 1 base from V and 6 bases from J, with 7 bases in between. Germline CDR1 reads SGHAT; CDR2 reads FQNNGV. This CDR3 spans 13 amino acids. The CDR3 region has the DNA TGTGCCAGCAGCTTAGGACACTCCAATGAGCAGTTCTTC. Encoded protein: CASSLGHSNEQFF.

V gene TRBV20-1 combines with J gene TRBJ1-6; unclear D gene. V was trimmed by 1 base and J by 8 bases, leaving 12 bases between them. CDR3 length: 14 amino acids. Looked up from germline, CDR1 is DFQATT and CDR2 is SNEGSKA (reference sequence). CDR3 loop: CSARVGYMDSPLHF. CDR3 nucleotides: TGCAGTGCTAGAGTGGGGTATATGGATTCACCCCTCCACTTT.

This clonotype turned up a few times. The chain employs TRBV10-3 and TRBJ1-3, with a possible D match to TRBD1 (6 bases). The V end lost 6 bases, the J end lost 3 bases, and 15 bases lay between the germline ends. In germline, CDR1 is ENHRY, CDR2 SYGVKD. The length of the CDR3 is 15 residues. Here the CDR3 reads CAISDGQRGGNTIYF. The CDR3 DNA reads TGTGCCATCAGCGATGGACAGAGAGGTGGAAACACCATATATTTT.

The chain links TRBV20-1 to TRBJ2-3; D remains unclear. This CDR3 region has 12 residues. Trimming took off 6 bases at V and 0 bases at J, with 7 bases between the two ends. The V gene's germline CDR1 is DFQATT and CDR2 SNEGSKA (reference sequence). Written as DNA, the CDR3 is TGCAGTGCCCGTTTCAGCACAGATACGCAGTATTTT. Its translation is CSARFSTDTQYF.

The rearrangement links TRBV7-2 to TRBJ2-1, with 9 bases identical to TRBD2. With V trimmed by 5 bases and J by 0 bases, 8 bases remained unmatched. In germline, CDR1 is SGHTA, CDR2 FQGNSA. The CDR3 spans 17 residues. The CDR3 spells CASSAVGSGGSYNEQFF. The CDR3 coding sequence is TGTGCCAGCAGCGCAGTGGGTAGCGGGGGCTCCTACAATGAGCAGTTCTTC.

The J gene is TRBJ1-2, the V gene TRBV19, with a tentative D call TRBD1 (5 bases). The germline CDR1 and CDR2 sequences are LNHDA and SQIVND (reference sequence). V was shortened by 3 bases and J by 5 bases, with 16 bases between the two germline ends. The length of the CDR3 is 15 residues. CDR3 nucleotide sequence: TGTGCCAGTAGTATGAGGGGCAGCGAGATTTATGGCTACACCTTC. Translation: CASSMRGSEIYGYTF.

This sequence joins TRBV28 and TRBJ1-2; the match to TRBD1 covers 8 bases. CDR1 is MDHEN and CDR2 is SYDVKM in the germline V gene. After removal of 8 bases from V and 4 bases from J, the junction contained 12 bases not matched to a gene. CDR3 size: 15 residues. The CDR3 nucleotides read TGTGCCAGCTCTACAGGGGGTTTGACCTTCTATGGCTACACCTTC. Protein sequence: CASSTGGLTFYGYTF.

The chain combines TRBV7-2 with TRBJ2-3; D gene unclear. Trimming cost V 1 base and J 2 bases, with 13 bases left between them. In germline, CDR1 is SGHTA, CDR2 FQGNSA. CDR3 length equals 16 residues. CDR3: CASSLVGGENTDTQYF. CDR3 DNA sequence: TGTGCCAGCAGCTTAGTTGGCGGAGAAAACACAGATACGCAGTATTTT.

This clonotype has just a few counts. This rearrangement joins TRBV6-5 to TRBJ1-1; possible D gene TRBD1, 5 bases. V was cut by 2 bases and J by 6 bases, with 13 bases left in between. CDR1 is MNHEY and CDR2 is SVGAGI in the germline V gene. The CDR3 consists of 14 residues. CDR3 DNA: TGTGCCAGCAGTTACGACCACAGGTTTTCTGAAGCTTTCTTT. The encoded protein is CASSYDHRFSEAFF.

CDR3 in DNA: TGTGCCAGCAGCAACCCCCCTAACTATGGCTACACCTTC. Amino acid sequence: CASSNPPNYGYTF. This chain links TRBV7-8 with TRBJ1-2; no definite D call. CDR1 and CDR2 (germline): SGHVS, FQNEAQ. Trimming pared 5 bases from V and 0 bases from J, leaving 7 bases between. This CDR3 contains 13 residues.

This clonotype was seen a few times. The V call is TRBV28, the J call TRBJ2-5; 8 bases match TRBD2. The junction had 9 bases not matched to a gene; V was cut back by 5 bases and J by 1 base. Germline CDR1 MDHEN, CDR2 SYDVKM. This CDR3 spans 16 amino acids. The CDR3 sequence: CASSPPRLASQETQYF. The CDR3, as DNA: TGTGCCAGCAGTCCCCCGAGACTAGCGTCCCAAGAGACCCAGTACTTC.

This clonotype was seen a handful of times. The chain employs TRBV7-9 and TRBJ1-6; perhaps TRBD1 as D (5 bases). CDR3 length equals 15 residues. Germline loops: CDR1 SEHNR, CDR2 FQNEAQ (reference sequence). Trimming left V 1 base short and J 8 bases short, with 12 bases between. CDR3 in DNA: TGTGCCAGCAGCTTAGGGGGCAGGGATGATTCACCCCTCCACTTT. Its protein is CASSLGGRDDSPLHF.

As DNA, the CDR3 is TGCAGCGTCCTCATGAACACTGAAGCTTTCTTT. It codes for CSVLMNTEAFF. The rearrangement uses TRBV29-1 and TRBJ1-1; D remains ambiguous. V was trimmed by 6 bases and J by 0 bases, leaving 5 bases between them. This CDR3 is 11 amino acids long. Germline V lookup: CDR1 SQVTM, CDR2 ANQGSEA.

The chain is built from TRBV7-2 and TRBJ1-5, with D possibly TRBD1 on 6 matching bases. Germline V lookup: CDR1 SGHTA, CDR2 FQGNSA. This CDR3 region has 16 residues. The V and J ends lost 5 bases and 3 bases respectively, with 17 bases between them. As DNA, the CDR3 is TGTGCCAGCAGCCCCCGAGTCGGACAGTCCAATCAGCCCCAGCATTTT. Its translation is CASSPRVGQSNQPQHF.

V is TRBV4-2 and J is TRBJ1-5; D uncertain. CDR3 length: 15 amino acids. V lost 6 bases and J lost 0, with 12 bases in between. In germline, CDR1 is LGHNA, CDR2 YNFKEQ. The CDR3: CASRYVSSSNQPQHF. The CDR3, as DNA: TGTGCCAGCAGATACGTCAGCAGTAGCAATCAGCCCCAGCATTTT.

The V and J genes are TRBV4-2 and TRBJ1-6; 8 positions match TRBD1. The germline CDR1 and CDR2 sequences are LGHNA and YNFKEQ. The V segment lost 0 bases and the J segment 9 bases; nucleotides outside the gene matches: 7. The CDR3 is 16 residues long. The CDR3: CASSQEAGGSGSPLHF. Here the CDR3 DNA reads TGTGCCAGCAGCCAAGAGGCAGGGGGCAGCGGTTCACCCCTCCACTTT.

The chain carries TRBV28 and TRBJ2-3; the D gene is possibly TRBD1 (6 bases). The CDR3 runs 16 residues. The V end was cut by 3 bases, the J end by 2 bases, with 15 bases between. Per the germline V gene, CDR1 is MDHEN and CDR2 is SYDVKM. This CDR3 reads CASSFTGQLTTDTQYF. The CDR3 nucleotides are TGTGCCAGCAGTTTCACGGGACAACTAACCACAGATACGCAGTATTTT.

V usage is TRBV10-3 and J usage is TRBJ2-7, with D possibly TRBD1 on 6 matching bases. The length of the CDR3 is 13 residues. V was trimmed by 6 bases and J by 7 bases, leaving 16 bases between them. Germline values: CDR1 ENHRY, CDR2 SYGVKD. The CDR3 region has the DNA TGTGCCATCAGGGCAGAACAGGGTCTAGAGCAGTACTTC. It yields the protein CAIRAEQGLEQYF.

The V and J genes are TRBV12-3 or TRBV12-4 and TRBJ1-1; D is undetermined. There are 13 residues in the CDR3. The V end lost 3 bases, the J end lost 5 bases, and 10 bases lay between the germline ends. The CDR3 loop reads CASSFGQETEAFF. The CDR3 DNA reads TGTGCCAGCAGTTTTGGGCAGGAGACTGAAGCTTTCTTT.

The chain is built from TRBV27 and TRBJ2-7; the match to TRBD2 covers 9 bases. The J segment lost 5 bases and the V segment lost 8 bases, leaving 7 bases of the junction unmatched. The CDR3 is made up of 13 amino acids. CDR1 is MNHEY, CDR2 SMNVEV, per germline (reference sequence). CDR3 sequence reads: CASGSGGLDEQYF. CDR3 nucleotides: TGTGCCAGCGGAAGCGGGGGGCTCGACGAGCAGTACTTC.

The J gene is TRBJ2-7, the V gene TRBV28; weak D call: TRBD1 (6 bases). The CDR3 runs 12 residues. Deletions cut 5 bases from V and 6 bases from J, with 11 bases between. The germline V gene encodes CDR1 MDHEN and CDR2 SYDVKM. The CDR3 sequence: CASSIQGREQYF. DNA for the CDR3: TGTGCCAGCAGTATACAGGGTCGCGAGCAGTACTTC.

This clonotype showed up just a few times. The genes are TRBV4-2 and TRBJ2-7; D remains ambiguous. CDR3 length: 14 amino acids. V was pared by 1 base and J by 7 bases, with 14 bases between. Germline-derived CDR1 and CDR2 are LGHNA and YNFKEQ. CDR3 coding DNA: TGTGCCAGCAGCCAAGTGGGAAGGGAAGGGGAGCAGTACTTC. This codes for CASSQVGREGEQYF.